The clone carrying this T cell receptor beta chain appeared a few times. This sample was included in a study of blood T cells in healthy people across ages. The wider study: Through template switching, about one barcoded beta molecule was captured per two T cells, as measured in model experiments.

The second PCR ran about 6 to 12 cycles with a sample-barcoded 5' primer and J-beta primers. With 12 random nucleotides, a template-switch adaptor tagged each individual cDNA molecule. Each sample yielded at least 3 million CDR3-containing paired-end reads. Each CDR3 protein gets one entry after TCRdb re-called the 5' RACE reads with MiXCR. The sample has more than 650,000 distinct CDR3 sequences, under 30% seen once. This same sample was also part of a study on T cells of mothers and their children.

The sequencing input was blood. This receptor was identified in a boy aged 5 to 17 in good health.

CDR3 DNA sequence: TGTGCCAGCAGTGAAGTGGCTAGCCGGGGCACCGGGGAGCTGTTTTTT. Translating gives CASSEVASRGTGELFF. The chain combines TRBV25-1 with TRBJ2-2; a weak D match, TRBD2 (5 bases). This CDR3 comprises 16 residues. Between the trimmed V and J ends, which lost 2 bases and 4 bases, there was a span of 14 bases. Germline-derived CDR1 and CDR2 are MGHDK and SYGVNS.